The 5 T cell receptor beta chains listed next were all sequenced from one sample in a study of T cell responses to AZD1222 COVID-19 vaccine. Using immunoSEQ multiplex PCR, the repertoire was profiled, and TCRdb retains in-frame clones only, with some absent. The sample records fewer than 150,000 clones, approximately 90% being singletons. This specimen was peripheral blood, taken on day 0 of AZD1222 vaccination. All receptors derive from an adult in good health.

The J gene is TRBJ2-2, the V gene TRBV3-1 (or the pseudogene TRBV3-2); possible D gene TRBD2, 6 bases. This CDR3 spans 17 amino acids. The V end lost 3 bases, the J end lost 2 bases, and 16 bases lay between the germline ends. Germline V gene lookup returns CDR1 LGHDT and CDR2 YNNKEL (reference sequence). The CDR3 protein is CASSQTSRPLNTGELFF. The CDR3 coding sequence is TGTGCCAGCAGCCAGACTAGTCGGCCCCTAAACACCGGGGAGCTGTTTTTT.

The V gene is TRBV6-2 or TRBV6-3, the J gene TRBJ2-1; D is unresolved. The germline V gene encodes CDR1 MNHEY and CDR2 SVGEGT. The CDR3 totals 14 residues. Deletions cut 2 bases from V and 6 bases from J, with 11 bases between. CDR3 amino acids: CASSYPGPINEQFF. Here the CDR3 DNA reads TGTGCCAGCAGTTACCCCGGACCCATCAATGAGCAGTTCTTC.

Here the CDR3 reads CASSPVGDRANYGYTF. CDR3 nucleotide sequence: TGCGCCAGCAGCCCAGTTGGTGACAGGGCTAACTATGGCTACACCTTC. This chain uses TRBV5-1 with TRBJ1-2; 7 bases agree with TRBD1. Germline CDR1 reads SGHRS; CDR2 reads YFSETQ. Unmatched junction bases numbered 9, after V lost 4 bases and J lost 0 bases. This CDR3 contains 16 residues.

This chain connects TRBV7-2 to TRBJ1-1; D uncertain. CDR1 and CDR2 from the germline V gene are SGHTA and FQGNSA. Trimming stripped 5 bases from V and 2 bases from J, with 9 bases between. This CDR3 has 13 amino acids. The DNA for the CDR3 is TGTGCCAGCAGCACAAAGACCAACACTGAAGCTTTCTTT. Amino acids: CASSTKTNTEAFF.

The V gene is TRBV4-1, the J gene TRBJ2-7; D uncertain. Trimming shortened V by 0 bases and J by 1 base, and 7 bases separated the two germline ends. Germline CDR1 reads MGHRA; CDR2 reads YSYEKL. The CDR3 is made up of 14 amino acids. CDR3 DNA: TGCGCCAGCAGCCAAGATGTAGGGTCCTACGAGCAGTACTTC. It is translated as CASSQDVGSYEQYF.